Shown below are 10 T cell receptor beta chains from a single sample sequenced in a study of CD8 T cells in ankylosing spondylitis. TCRdb redid the calling of the 5' RACE reads with MiXCR, one entry per CDR3 protein. The table lists a few hundred thousand distinct CDR3 sequences, about a fifth of them singletons. Material: blood, either unsorted or a sorted T cell fraction (not recorded which). The source of these receptors is a female donor with ankylosing spondylitis or in good health (not recorded which).

This clonotype was recorded at least ten times. V and J are TRBV9 and TRBJ2-1; TRBD2 matches 10 bases. The V and J ends lost 0 bases and 7 bases, in that order; junction bases with no gene match: 4. The CDR3 is made up of 15 amino acids. Germline V gene lookup returns CDR1 SGDLS and CDR2 YYNGEE. The CDR3 spells CASSVVAGGPNEQFF. In DNA form, the CDR3 reads TGTGCCAGCAGCGTAGTAGCGGGAGGTCCAAATGAGCAGTTCTTC. Filled out from reference TRBV9 and TRBJ2-1, the complete variable domain reads DSGVTQTPKHLITATGQRVTLRCSPRSGDLSVYWYQQSLDQGLQFLIQYYNGEERAKGNILERFSAQQFPDLHSELNLSSLELGDSALYFCASSVVAGGPNEQFFGPGTRLTVL.

V is TRBV10-3 and J is TRBJ1-6; tentatively, D is TRBD1 (6 bases). The CDR3 is made up of 14 amino acids. Germline-derived CDR1 and CDR2 are ENHRY and SYGVKD. The V end lost 4 bases, the J end lost 7 bases, and 11 bases lay between the germline ends. CDR3 loop: CAISGGTQNSPLHF. The CDR3 DNA is TGTGCCATCAGTGGAGGGACACAGAATTCACCCCTCCACTTT.

Only a few counts were recorded for this clonotype. V and J are TRBV18 and TRBJ2-7, with D tentatively TRBD1 (6 bases). The CDR3 is made up of 15 amino acids. Trimming shortened V by 3 bases and J by 7 bases, and 19 bases separated the two germline ends. The V gene's germline CDR1 is KGHSH and CDR2 LQKENI. The CDR3 protein is CASSPGTGPFGEQYF. In nucleotides, the CDR3 is TGTGCCAGCTCACCTGGAACAGGGCCGTTCGGGGAGCAGTACTTC.

This clonotype occurred many times. This sequence joins TRBV6-5 and TRBJ1-1, with D unclear. V gave up 2 bases and J gave up 1 base, with 5 bases separating them. The CDR3 sequence is 13 residues long. Germline lookup yields CDR1 MNHEY and CDR2 SVGAGI. The DNA for the CDR3 is TGTGCCAGCAGTTACACTCAGAACACTGAAGCTTTCTTT. Translating gives CASSYTQNTEAFF.

V usage is TRBV7-9 and J usage is TRBJ1-6; D unresolved. In germline, CDR1 is SEHNR, CDR2 FQNEAQ (reference sequence). Trimming shortened V by 8 bases and J by 7 bases, and 18 bases separated the two germline ends. The CDR3 sequence is 15 residues long. The CDR3 sequence is CASSPVGAVNSPLHF. The CDR3 nucleotides read TGTGCCAGCTCCCCGGTAGGAGCGGTGAATTCACCCCTCCACTTT.

In this sample, this clonotype turned up a few times. The rearrangement links TRBV27 to TRBJ2-5; D is perhaps TRBD1 (5 bases). The V gene lost 11 bases and the J gene lost 2 bases, with 12 bases spanning the gap. The germline V gene has CDR1 MNHEY and CDR2 SMNVEV (reference sequence). The CDR3 has 12 amino acids. This CDR3 reads CAGPKGQETQYF. For the CDR3, the DNA is TGTGCCGGACCTAAGGGGCAAGAGACCCAGTACTTC.

This clonotype was detected only a few times. The chain carries TRBV20-1 and TRBJ1-5; D might be TRBD1 (5 bases). This CDR3 is built from 13 residues. Germline V gene data show CDR1 as DFQATT and CDR2 as SNEGSKA (reference sequence). The V and J ends lost 4 bases and 2 bases respectively, with 9 bases between them. The CDR3 region is CSATGSRNQPQHF. The CDR3 DNA sequence: TGCAGTGCTACAGGGTCGCGCAATCAGCCCCAGCATTTT.

This clonotype was detected only a few times. This rearrangement joins TRBV20-1 to TRBJ2-7; D not certain. Trimming left V 4 bases short and J 3 bases short, with 7 bases between. The CDR3 runs to 11 residues. The germline CDR1 and CDR2 sequences are DFQATT and SNEGSKA (reference sequence). The CDR3 loop is CSAKRNYEQYF. DNA for the CDR3: TGCAGTGCTAAGAGGAACTACGAGCAGTACTTC.

This clonotype was seen a few times. The CDR3 coding sequence is TGTGCCAGCAGACACGACCGAAGGAGCTCCTACGAGCAGTACTTC. Translation: CASRHDRRSSYEQYF. The chain uses TRBV11-2 and TRBJ2-7, with unresolved D. The V gene lost 6 bases and the J gene lost 0 bases, with 15 bases spanning the gap. This CDR3 is built from 15 residues. Germline V gene data show CDR1 as SGHAT and CDR2 as FQNNGV.

This clonotype was seen repeatedly, ten times or more. The rearrangement links TRBV20-1 to TRBJ2-3; D is possibly TRBD2 (6 bases). Trimming took 3 bases from V and 6 from J, leaving 13 bases between them. The germline CDR1 and CDR2 sequences are DFQATT and SNEGSKA (reference sequence). The CDR3 is 13 residues long. Here the CDR3 DNA reads TGCAGTGCTAGTGGGCTCGGAGGGGATACGCAGTATTTT. It codes for CSASGLGGDTQYF.